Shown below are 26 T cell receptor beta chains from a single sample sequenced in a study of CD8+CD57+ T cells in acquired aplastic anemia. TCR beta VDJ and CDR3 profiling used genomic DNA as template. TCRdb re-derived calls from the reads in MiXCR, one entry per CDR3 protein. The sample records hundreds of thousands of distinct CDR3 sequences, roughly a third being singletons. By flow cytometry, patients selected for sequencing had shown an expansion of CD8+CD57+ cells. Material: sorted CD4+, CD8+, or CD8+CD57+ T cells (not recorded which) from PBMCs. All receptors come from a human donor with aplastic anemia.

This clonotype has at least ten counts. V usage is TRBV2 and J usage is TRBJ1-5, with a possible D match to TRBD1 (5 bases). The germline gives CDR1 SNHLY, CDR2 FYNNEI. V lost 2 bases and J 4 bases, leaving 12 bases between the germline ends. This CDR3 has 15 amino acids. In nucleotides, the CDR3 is TGTGCCAGCAGTGAATATGTGGCAGGGAATCAGCCCCAGCATTTT. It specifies CASSEYVAGNQPQHF.

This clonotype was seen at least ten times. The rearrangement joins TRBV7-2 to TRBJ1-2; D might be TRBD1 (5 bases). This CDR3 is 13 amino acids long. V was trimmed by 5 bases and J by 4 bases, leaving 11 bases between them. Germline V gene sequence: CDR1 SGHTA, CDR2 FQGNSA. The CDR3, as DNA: TGTGCCAGCAGCCCACTTGGGGGCTATGGCTACACCTTC. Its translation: CASSPLGGYGYTF.

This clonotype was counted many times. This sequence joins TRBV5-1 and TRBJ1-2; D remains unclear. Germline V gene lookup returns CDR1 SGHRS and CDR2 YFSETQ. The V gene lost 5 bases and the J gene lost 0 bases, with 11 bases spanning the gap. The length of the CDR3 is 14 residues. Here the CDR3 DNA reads TGCGCCAGCAGTGAGGGAGCCTCTAACTATGGCTACACCTTC. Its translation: CASSEGASNYGYTF.

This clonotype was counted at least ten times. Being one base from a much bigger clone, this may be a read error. CDR3 in DNA: TGTGCCAGCAGCGCAGGGGACTATGGCTACACCTTC. As protein: CASSAGDYGYTF. The chain recombines TRBV6-1 with TRBJ1-2, with D perhaps matching TRBD1 (6 bases). CDR3 size: 12 residues. V was clipped by 6 bases and J by 3 bases, with 8 bases between them. Germline V gene data show CDR1 as MNHNS and CDR2 as SASEGT.

CDR3 in DNA: TGCAGTGCTAGAGGAACTCAGGGGCAGCATAGCAATCAGCCCCAGCATTTT. Amino acid sequence: CSARGTQGQHSNQPQHF. The chain joins TRBV20-1 to TRBJ1-5, with a weak D call TRBD1 (6 bases). The CDR3 spans 17 residues. Between the trimmed V and J ends, which lost 1 base and 0 bases, there was a span of 16 bases. The germline CDR1 and CDR2 sequences are DFQATT and SNEGSKA (reference sequence).

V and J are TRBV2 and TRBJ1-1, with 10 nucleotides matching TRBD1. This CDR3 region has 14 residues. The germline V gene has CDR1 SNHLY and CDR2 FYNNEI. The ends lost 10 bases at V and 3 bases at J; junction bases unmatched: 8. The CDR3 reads CATPGQGMDTEAFF. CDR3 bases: TGTGCCACCCCGGGACAGGGGATGGACACTGAAGCTTTCTTT.

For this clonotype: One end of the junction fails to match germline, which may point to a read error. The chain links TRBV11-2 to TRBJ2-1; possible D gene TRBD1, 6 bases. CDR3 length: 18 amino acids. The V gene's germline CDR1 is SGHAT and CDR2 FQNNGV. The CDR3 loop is CASGFPSWTDNSYNEQFF. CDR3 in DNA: TGTGCCAGCGGCTTTCCCTCCTGGACAGACAACTCCTACAATGAGCAGTTCTTC.

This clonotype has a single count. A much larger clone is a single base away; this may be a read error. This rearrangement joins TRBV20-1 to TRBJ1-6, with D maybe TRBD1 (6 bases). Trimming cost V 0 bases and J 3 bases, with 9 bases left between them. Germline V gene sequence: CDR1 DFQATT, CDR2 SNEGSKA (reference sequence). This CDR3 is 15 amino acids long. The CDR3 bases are TGCAGTGCTAGAGATCAGGGGAACTATAATTCACCCCTCCACTTT. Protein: CSARDQGNYNSPLHF.

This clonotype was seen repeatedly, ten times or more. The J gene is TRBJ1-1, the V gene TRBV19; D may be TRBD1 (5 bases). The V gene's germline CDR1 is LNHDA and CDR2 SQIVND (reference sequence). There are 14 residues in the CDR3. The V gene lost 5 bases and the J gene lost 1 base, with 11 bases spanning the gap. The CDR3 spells CASSPMTANTEAFF. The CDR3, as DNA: TGTGCCAGTAGTCCAATGACAGCGAACACTGAAGCTTTCTTT.

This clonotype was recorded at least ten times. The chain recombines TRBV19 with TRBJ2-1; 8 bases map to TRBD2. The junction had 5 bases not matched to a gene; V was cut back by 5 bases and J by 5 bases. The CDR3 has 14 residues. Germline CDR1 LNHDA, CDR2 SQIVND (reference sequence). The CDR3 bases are TGTGCCAGTAGTGGGGGACTAGTTCACAATGAGCAGTTCTTC. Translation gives CASSGGLVHNEQFF.

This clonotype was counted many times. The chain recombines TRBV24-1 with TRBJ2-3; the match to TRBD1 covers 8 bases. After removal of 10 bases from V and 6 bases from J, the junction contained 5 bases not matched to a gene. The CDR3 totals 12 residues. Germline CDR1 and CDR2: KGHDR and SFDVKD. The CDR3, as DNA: TGTGCCACAGCAGACAGGGGTGATACGCAGTATTTT. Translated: CATADRGDTQYF.

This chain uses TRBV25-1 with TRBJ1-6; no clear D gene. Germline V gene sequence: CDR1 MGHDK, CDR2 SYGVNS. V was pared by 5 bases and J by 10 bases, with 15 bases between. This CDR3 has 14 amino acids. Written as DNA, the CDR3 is TGTGCCAGCAGTACCCCCGGAGGGTTGTCACCCCTCCACTTT. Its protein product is CASSTPGGLSPLHF. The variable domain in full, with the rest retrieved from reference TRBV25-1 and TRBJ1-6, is EADIYQTPRYLVIGTGKKITLECSQTMGHDKMYWYQQDPGMELHLIHYSYGVNSTEKGDLSSESTVSRIRTEHFPLTLESARPSHTSQYLCASSTPGGLSPLHFGNGTRLTVT.

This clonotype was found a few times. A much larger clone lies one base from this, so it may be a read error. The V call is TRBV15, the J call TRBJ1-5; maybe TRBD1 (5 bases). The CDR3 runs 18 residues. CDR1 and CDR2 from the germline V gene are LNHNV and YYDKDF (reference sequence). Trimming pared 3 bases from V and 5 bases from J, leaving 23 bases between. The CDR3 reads CATSSSEEGMGVDQPQHF. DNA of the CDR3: TGTGCCACCAGCAGCTCTGAGGAGGGTATGGGGGTCGATCAGCCCCAGCATTTT.

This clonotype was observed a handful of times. The CDR3 sequence is CASSGWTGGTEAFF. Written as DNA, the CDR3 is TGTGCCAGCAGTGGATGGACAGGGGGCACTGAAGCTTTCTTT. The chain joins TRBV12-3 or TRBV12-4 to TRBJ1-1; 10 bases are a match to TRBD1. This CDR3 has 14 residues. V was pared by 5 bases and J by 4 bases, with 4 bases of the junction left unmatched.

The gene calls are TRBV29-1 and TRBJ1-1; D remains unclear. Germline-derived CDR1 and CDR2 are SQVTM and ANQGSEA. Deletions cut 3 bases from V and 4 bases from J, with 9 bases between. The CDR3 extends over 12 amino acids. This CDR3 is CSVDSGSTEAFF. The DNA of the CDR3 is TGCAGCGTTGATTCGGGAAGCACTGAAGCTTTCTTT.

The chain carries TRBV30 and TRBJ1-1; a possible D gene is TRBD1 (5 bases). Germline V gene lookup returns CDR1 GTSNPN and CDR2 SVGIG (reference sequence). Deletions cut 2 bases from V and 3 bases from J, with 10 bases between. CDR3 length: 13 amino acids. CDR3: CAWSITGYTEAFF. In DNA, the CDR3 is TGTGCCTGGAGTATCACAGGATACACTGAAGCTTTCTTT.

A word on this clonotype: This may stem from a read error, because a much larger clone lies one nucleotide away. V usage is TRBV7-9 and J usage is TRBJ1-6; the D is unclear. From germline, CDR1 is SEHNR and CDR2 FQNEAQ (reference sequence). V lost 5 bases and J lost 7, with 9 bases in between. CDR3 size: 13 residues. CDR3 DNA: TGTGCCAGCAGCCTTACGGTGAATTCACCCCTCCACTTT. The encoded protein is CASSLTVNSPLHF.

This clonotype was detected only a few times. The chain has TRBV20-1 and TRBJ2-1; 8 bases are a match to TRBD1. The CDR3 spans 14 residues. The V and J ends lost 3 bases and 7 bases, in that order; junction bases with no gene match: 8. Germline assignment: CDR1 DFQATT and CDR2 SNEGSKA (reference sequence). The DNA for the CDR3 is TGCAGTGCTAGTCCCCAGGGGGCGTCTAATGAGCAGTTCTTC. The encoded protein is CSASPQGASNEQFF.

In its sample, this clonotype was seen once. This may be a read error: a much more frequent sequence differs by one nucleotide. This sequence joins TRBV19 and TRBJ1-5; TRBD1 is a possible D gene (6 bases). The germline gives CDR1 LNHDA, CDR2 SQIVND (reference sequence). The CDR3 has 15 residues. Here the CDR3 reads CASSPAGTSNQPRHF. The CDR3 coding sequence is TGTGCCAGCAGTCCGGCCGGGACAAGCAATCAGCCCCGGCATTTT.

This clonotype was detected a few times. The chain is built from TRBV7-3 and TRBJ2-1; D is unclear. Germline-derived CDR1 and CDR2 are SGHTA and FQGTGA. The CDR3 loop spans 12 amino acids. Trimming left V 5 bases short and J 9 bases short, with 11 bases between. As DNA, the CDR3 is TGTGCCAGCAGCCCTCGGGTAGGTGAGCAGTTCTTC. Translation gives CASSPRVGEQFF.

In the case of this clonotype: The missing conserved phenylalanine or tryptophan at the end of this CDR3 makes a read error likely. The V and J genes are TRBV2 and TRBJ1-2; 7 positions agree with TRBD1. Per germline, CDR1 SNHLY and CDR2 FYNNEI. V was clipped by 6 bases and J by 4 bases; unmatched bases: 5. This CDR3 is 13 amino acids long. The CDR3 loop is CASSTGQPYGYTI. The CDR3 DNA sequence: TGTGCCAGCAGCACGGGACAGCCCTATGGCTACACCATC.

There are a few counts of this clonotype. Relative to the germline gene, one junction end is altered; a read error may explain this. The CDR3: CSASEGLSSHNSPLHF. CDR3 coding DNA: TGCAGTGCTAGTGAGGGATTGAGCTCCCATAATTCACCCCTCCACTTT. The V gene is TRBV20-1, the J gene TRBJ1-6; no clear D gene. Germline V gives CDR1 DFQATT, CDR2 SNEGSKA (reference sequence). CDR3 length: 16 amino acids.

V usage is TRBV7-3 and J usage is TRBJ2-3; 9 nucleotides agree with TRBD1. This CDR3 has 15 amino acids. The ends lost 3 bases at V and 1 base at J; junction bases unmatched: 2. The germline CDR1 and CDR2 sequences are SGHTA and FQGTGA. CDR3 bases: TGTGCCAGCAGCTTGAACAGGGGGCGCACAGATACGCAGTATTTT. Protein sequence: CASSLNRGRTDTQYF.

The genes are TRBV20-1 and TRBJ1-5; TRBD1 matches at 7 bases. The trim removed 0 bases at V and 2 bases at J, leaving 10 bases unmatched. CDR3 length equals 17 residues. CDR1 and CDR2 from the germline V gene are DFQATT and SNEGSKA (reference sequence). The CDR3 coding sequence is TGCAGTGCTAGAGATCTGACAGGGAGGGTAGGCAATCAGCCCCAGCATTTT. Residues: CSARDLTGRVGNQPQHF.

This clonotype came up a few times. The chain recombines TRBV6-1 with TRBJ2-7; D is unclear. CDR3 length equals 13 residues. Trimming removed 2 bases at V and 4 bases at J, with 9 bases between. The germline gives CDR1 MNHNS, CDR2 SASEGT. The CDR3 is CASSEQFGYEQYF. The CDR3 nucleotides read TGTGCCAGCAGTGAACAGTTCGGGTACGAGCAGTACTTC.

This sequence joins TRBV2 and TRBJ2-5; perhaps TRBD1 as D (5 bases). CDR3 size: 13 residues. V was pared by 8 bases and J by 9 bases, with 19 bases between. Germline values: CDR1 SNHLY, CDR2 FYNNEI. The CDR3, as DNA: TGTGCCAGCGGGGCGAGTGGCAATCAGCCCCAGTACTTC. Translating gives CASGASGNQPQYF.